The 15 T cell receptor beta chains below come from one sample, sequenced in a study of T cell responses to AZD1222 COVID-19 vaccine. Clones were sequenced by immunoSEQ multiplex PCR, and TCRdb holds only the in-frame ones, with some missing. In the table there are about 150,000 clones, 90% of which are singletons. Specimen: peripheral blood, collected 28 days after the second AZD1222 dose. Receptors originate from an adult who received the AZD1222 COVID-19 vaccine.

This clone was counted a single time. J is TRBJ1-4 and V is TRBV5-1; TRBD1 might be the D (5 bases). The CDR3 consists of 15 residues. The germline V and J ends were trimmed by 4 bases and 0 bases, with 10 bases remaining between them. Germline CDR1 reads SGHRS; CDR2 reads YFSETQ. CDR3 bases: TGCGCCAGCAGCGGGGGAAGTGCAACTAATGAAAAACTGTTTTTT. It specifies CASSGGSATNEKLFF.

V usage is TRBV5-4 and J usage is TRBJ1-1, with 9 bases matching TRBD1. The V and J ends lost 2 bases and 5 bases, in that order; junction bases with no gene match: 7. The germline CDR1 and CDR2 sequences are SGHNT and YYREEE (reference sequence). CDR3 length equals 15 residues. This chain's CDR3 is CASSFPTGGATEAFF. For the CDR3, the DNA is TGTGCCAGCAGCTTCCCGACAGGGGGAGCGACTGAAGCTTTCTTT.

This sequence joins TRBV7-2 and TRBJ1-3; 8 bases fit TRBD1. J was trimmed by 2 bases and V by 1 base; bases with no gene match: 10. From germline, CDR1 is SGHTA and CDR2 FQGNSA. CDR3 length equals 18 residues. In DNA, the CDR3 is TGTGCCAGCAGCTTAGAGGCAGGGGGCAGGTTCACTGGAAACACCATATATTTT. It codes for CASSLEAGGRFTGNTIYF.

This CDR3 reads CASSQDTAGRFSTQYF. The CDR3 DNA reads as TGTGCCAGCAGCCAAGATACGGCGGGTCGGTTCTCTACGCAGTATTTT. The gene calls are TRBV3-1 (or the pseudogene TRBV3-2) and TRBJ2-3, with D perhaps matching TRBD2 (5 bases). With 0 bases removed from V and 8 bases from J, the gap between germline ends came to 18 bases. This CDR3 spans 16 amino acids. Germline V gives CDR1 LGHDT, CDR2 YNNKEL (reference sequence).

The rearrangement links TRBV28 to TRBJ2-2; D is perhaps TRBD1 (5 bases). Germline V gene lookup returns CDR1 MDHEN and CDR2 SYDVKM. This CDR3 spans 14 amino acids. V lost 1 base to trimming and J lost 7 bases, with 10 bases between them. The CDR3, as DNA: TGTGCCAGCAGTTTATCAGGGTATGGCGGGGAGCTGTTTTTT. Protein product: CASSLSGYGGELFF.

This sequence joins TRBV27 and TRBJ1-6, with 7 bases lining up with TRBD1. The CDR3 sequence is 15 residues long. The junction had 8 bases not matched to a gene; V was cut back by 5 bases and J by 7 bases. Germline CDR1 MNHEY, CDR2 SMNVEV (reference sequence). Here the CDR3 DNA reads TGTGCCAGCAGTGGGTGGACAGGAGCGAATTCACCCCTCCACTTT. This codes for CASSGWTGANSPLHF.

The chain joins TRBV4-2 to TRBJ2-7; no firm D call. The germline gives CDR1 LGHNA, CDR2 YNFKEQ. The CDR3 has 13 residues. V dropped 0 bases and J dropped 1 base, with 4 bases sitting between them. This chain's CDR3 is CASSQDRSYEQYF. CDR3 coding DNA: TGTGCCAGCAGCCAAGATAGGTCCTACGAGCAGTACTTC.

The chain combines TRBV10-1 with TRBJ1-1; the D is unclear. The CDR3 is 13 amino acids. The V gene's germline CDR1 is WNHNN and CDR2 SYGVQD (reference sequence). Deletions cut 2 bases from V and 0 bases from J, with 4 bases between. CDR3 DNA: TGCGCCAGCAGTGAGGGCATGAACACTGAAGCTTTCTTT. This encodes CASSEGMNTEAFF.

The rearrangement joins TRBV10-3 to TRBJ1-4, with D possibly TRBD1 on 6 matching bases. This CDR3 comprises 15 residues. CDR1 is ENHRY, CDR2 SYGVKD, per germline. The germline V and J ends were trimmed by 0 bases and 4 bases, with 9 bases remaining between them. CDR3: CAISESTGRNEKLFF. CDR3 DNA: TGTGCCATCAGTGAGTCCACAGGGCGTAATGAAAAACTGTTTTTT.

The table lists this clone with a count of one. This chain joins TRBV3-1 (or the pseudogene TRBV3-2) and TRBJ2-2; 9 bases map to TRBD1. CDR1 and CDR2 from the germline V gene are LGHDT and YNNKEL (reference sequence). CDR3 length: 17 residues. With V trimmed by 6 bases and J by 1 base, 9 bases remained unmatched. The CDR3 is CASRTTRGQGNTGELFF. Here the CDR3 DNA reads TGTGCCAGCAGAACTACTCGGGGACAGGGGAACACCGGGGAGCTGTTTTTT.

The rearrangement uses TRBV11-2 and TRBJ1-2; D is uncertain. Trimming cost V 2 bases and J 4 bases, with 5 bases left between them. The CDR3 covers 12 residues. The germline V gene encodes CDR1 SGHAT and CDR2 FQNNGV. CDR3 residues: CASSLNAYGYTF. CDR3 DNA: TGTGCCAGCAGCTTAAACGCCTATGGCTACACCTTC.

This clone turned up a few times. The chain carries TRBV4-1 and TRBJ1-5; D uncertain. Germline CDR1 MGHRA, CDR2 YSYEKL. The CDR3 has 15 residues. V was cut by 1 base and J by 6 bases, with 13 bases left in between. CDR3 sequence reads: CASSQVVGWGQPQHF. CDR3 DNA: TGCGCCAGCAGCCAAGTGGTAGGGTGGGGTCAGCCCCAGCATTTT.

In DNA form, the CDR3 reads TGTGCCAGCAGTGAAATACCCCCCGGGGCGGGCACTGAAGCTTTCTTT. Protein product: CASSEIPPGAGTEAFF. This chain joins TRBV6-1 and TRBJ1-1; perhaps TRBD1 as D (5 bases). V shed 2 bases and J shed 4 bases, with 17 bases lying between them. Germline V lookup: CDR1 MNHNS, CDR2 SASEGT. The length of the CDR3 is 16 residues.

The chain carries TRBV6-6 and TRBJ1-1, with 7 bases that match TRBD1. From germline, CDR1 is MNHNY and CDR2 SVGAGI (reference sequence). This CDR3 has 14 residues. With 4 bases clipped from V and 1 base from J, the junction kept 3 bases outside the gene matches. The chain's CDR3 is CASSLDRPNTEAFF. The CDR3 DNA reads as TGTGCCAGCAGTTTGGACAGGCCGAACACTGAAGCTTTCTTT.

This chain uses TRBV29-1 with TRBJ2-2, with D possibly matching TRBD2 (6 bases). CDR1 and CDR2 (germline): SQVTM, ANQGSEA. V was clipped by 6 bases and J by 0 bases, with 8 bases between them. The CDR3 extends over 13 amino acids. The CDR3 region is CSVGTANTGELFF. The CDR3 region has the DNA TGCAGCGTCGGGACTGCGAACACCGGGGAGCTGTTTTTT.